This TCR beta chain was profiled in a study of blood T cell repertoires in COVID-19 (TCRdb year 2020). As for the study more broadly: The collaborator samples originated in the United States, Italy and Spain and spanned the acute and convalescent phases of COVID-19. The material from the prospective study consisted of cDNA or gDNA derived from T cells, B-cell-depleted T cells, or PBMCs. Samples were obtained from the ongoing ImmuneRACE study (first 160 participants) and from about 1,300 subjects provided by 6 global collaborators. A freely available public database, intended as a resource for researchers studying the immune response to SARS-CoV-2, is where the repertoires were released. The sample metadata nearly always contained a de-identified subject ID, COVID-19 status, age in years and sex. Subjects who had been exposed to COVID-19, were actively infected with it, or had recovered from it provided the deeply sampled blood TCRbeta repertoires that made up the dataset. Where available, HLA class I and class II types were obtained from metadata supplied by the sample provider rather than from assay-based typing. Results and caveats for the whole study, not just this receptor: The amount of clinical and demographic metadata varied by source and participant and was provided uncurated.

TCRbeta CDR3 regions were amplified from genomic DNA using the immunoSEQ Assay, a bias-controlled multiplex PCR. In the original analysis: The number of nucleated cells in each sample was estimated by amplification of reference gene primers within the assay. Sequence reads were collapsed and filtered to measure the absolute abundance of every unique TCRbeta CDR3 rearrangement. For each sample, productive Simpson clonality was calculated as the square root of Simpson's diversity index across productive rearrangements. The clones in this table, taken by TCRdb from immuneACCESS, are in-frame only. Not every clone is retained; where verified, under half of the shortfall comes from an unresolved V gene, and the cause of the rest is unknown. That table supplies the V and J calls and clone size; D and trimming were determined from the DNA. In all, the sample holds around 78,000 clones, and around four fifths of those were seen once. Clones ranked in the top ten supply around 9.4% of the sample.

A note on this clone: Its antigen is unknown. No much larger clone is present one base from it, and per-base qualities are unavailable.

Each collaborating institution followed its own protocols to collect whole blood in K2EDTA tubes. Collaborator samples were shipped for TCRbeta analysis as frozen whole blood, isolated PBMCs, or DNA extracted from either sample type. The clonotype was recovered from a human donor in a cohort sampled during active COVID-19. Sequencing was carried out using peripheral blood.

The DNA is TGTGCCAGCAGACCAGACAGCCCCTGGGGCTACACCTTC. It codes for CASRPDSPWGYTF. This chain is built from TRBV6-6 and TRBJ1-2; D gene: possibly TRBD1, on 5 matching bases. From the cysteine through the phenylalanine, the CDR3 covers 13 amino acids. Here the CDR3 DNA is all that survives: 39 bases in frame from base 1. Based on the germline V gene (reference sequence), the CDR1 and CDR2 sequences are MNHNY and SVGAGI. V and J are truncated by 6 bases and 8 bases respectively, leaving an intervening sequence of 16 bases.